This entry lists 32 T cell receptor beta chains sequenced from one sample in a study of cytomegalovirus exposure and HLA in healthy donors. Assay used: immunoSEQ multiplex PCR; TCRdb lists only in-frame clones, some missing. Altogether 150,000 to 200,000 clones are present, roughly 80% being singletons, with the ten largest covering 10% to 13%. The specimen was PBMCs. The receptors stem from a man aged 25 to 40 in good health and CMV-seropositive.

This clone appeared many times. CDR3 region: CASSLVGGVGQPQHF. Here the CDR3 DNA reads TGTGCCAGCAGCTTAGTTGGAGGAGTGGGTCAGCCCCAGCATTTT. This chain uses TRBV11-2 with TRBJ1-5, with unresolved D. Per the germline V gene, CDR1 is SGHAT and CDR2 is FQNNGV. CDR3 length equals 15 residues. V shed 1 base and J shed 6 bases, with 13 bases lying between them.

In its sample, this clone was seen once. The V and J genes are TRBV4-3 and TRBJ2-2; TRBD2 agrees at 7 bases. The CDR3 is 15 amino acids. Germline V gene lookup returns CDR1 LGHNA and CDR2 YSLEER. Trimming took 0 bases from V and 6 from J; bases not matched to a gene: 4. The CDR3, as DNA: TGCGCCAGCAGCCAAGAGGGGGGGAGGTCCGGGGAGCTGTTTTTT. Translated, it gives CASSQEGGRSGELFF.

This rearrangement joins TRBV9 to TRBJ2-1; unclear D gene. Per the germline V gene, CDR1 is SGDLS and CDR2 is YYNGEE. This CDR3 region has 15 residues. The V gene lost 0 bases and the J gene lost 6 bases, with 13 bases spanning the gap. This CDR3 is CASSVGREEINEQFF. The CDR3 DNA follows: TGTGCCAGCAGCGTAGGTCGTGAGGAGATCAATGAGCAGTTCTTC.

This chain joins TRBV27 and TRBJ1-5, with 9 bases fitting TRBD1. The CDR3 totals 14 residues. The germline V gene has CDR1 MNHEY and CDR2 SMNVEV (reference sequence). The V and J ends lost 6 bases and 5 bases, in that order; junction bases with no gene match: 5. The CDR3 loop reads CASRKQGADQPQHF. CDR3 DNA sequence: TGTGCCAGCAGGAAACAGGGGGCGGATCAGCCCCAGCATTTT.

The V call is TRBV7-9, the J call TRBJ2-7; the D gene is possibly TRBD1 (5 bases). Trimming took off 4 bases at V and 3 bases at J, with 16 bases between the two ends. CDR1 SEHNR and CDR2 FQNEAQ come from the germline V gene (reference sequence). The length of the CDR3 is 15 residues. CDR3 in amino acids: CASSSRGNENYEQYF. The CDR3 region has the DNA TGTGCCAGCAGCTCTAGGGGTAACGAGAACTACGAGCAGTACTTC.

This clone has a handful of counts. Written as DNA, the CDR3 is TGTGCCAGTAGTATTAGCAAGACAGATACGCAGTATTTT. This translates into CASSISKTDTQYF. The rearrangement joins TRBV19 to TRBJ2-3; D is undetermined. Trimming left V 3 bases short and J 3 bases short, with 7 bases between. Germline CDR1 and CDR2: LNHDA and SQIVND (reference sequence). CDR3 length equals 13 residues.

The chain carries TRBV19 and TRBJ1-5; a possible D gene is TRBD1 (6 bases). Germline CDR1 and CDR2: LNHDA and SQIVND (reference sequence). Between the trimmed V and J ends, which lost 4 bases and 2 bases, there was a span of 12 bases. This CDR3 has 15 amino acids. CDR3: CASSTRGVGNQPQHF. The CDR3 DNA reads as TGTGCCAGTAGTACCAGGGGAGTGGGCAATCAGCCCCAGCATTTT. The variable domain in full, completed from reference TRBV19 and TRBJ1-5, reads DGGITQSPKYLFRKEGQNVTLSCEQNLNHDAMYWYRQDPGQGLRLIYYSQIVNDFQKGDIAEGYSVSREKKESFPLTVTSAQKNPTAFYLCASSTRGVGNQPQHFGDGTRLSIL.

The chain uses TRBV19 and TRBJ1-5; weak D call: TRBD1 (5 bases). Germline CDR1 and CDR2: LNHDA and SQIVND (reference sequence). The germline V and J ends were trimmed by 6 bases and 7 bases, with 16 bases remaining between them. The CDR3 has 14 amino acids. CDR3 in amino acids: CASSLGGTGQPQHF. The CDR3 DNA sequence: TGTGCCAGTAGCCTCGGGGGGACCGGGCAGCCCCAGCATTTT.

The chain carries TRBV4-3 and TRBJ2-2, with D uncertain. The germline V gene encodes CDR1 LGHNA and CDR2 YSLEER. The CDR3 sequence is 12 residues long. With 4 bases removed from V and 6 bases from J, the gap between germline ends came to 6 bases. CDR3 coding DNA: TGCGCCAGCAGCCGAACTCCCGGGGAGCTGTTTTTT. It is translated as CASSRTPGELFF.

The chain employs TRBV5-1 and TRBJ2-1; D is ambiguous. Trimming took 1 base from V and 6 from J, leaving 11 bases between them. The germline V gene has CDR1 SGHRS and CDR2 YFSETQ. This CDR3 comprises 14 residues. The CDR3: CASSLMLDGNEQFF. CDR3 in DNA: TGCGCCAGCAGCTTGATGCTAGACGGCAATGAGCAGTTCTTC. Supplemented by reference TRBV5-1 and TRBJ2-1, the full variable domain reads KAGVTQTPRYLIKTRGQQVTLSCSPISGHRSVSWYQQTPGQGLQFLFEYFSETQRNKGNFPGRFSGRQFSNSRSEMNVSTLELGDSALYLCASSLMLDGNEQFFGPGTRLTVL.

This clone was found once. The chain joins TRBV11-3 to TRBJ2-7; TRBD1 is a possible D gene (5 bases). Germline CDR1 SGHNT, CDR2 YENEEA. V shed 0 bases and J shed 2 bases, with 11 bases lying between them. The CDR3 extends over 15 amino acids. CDR3 region: CASSLDYGATYEQYF. In nucleotides, the CDR3 is TGTGCCAGCAGCTTAGATTATGGGGCCACCTACGAGCAGTACTTC.

The chain carries TRBV19 and TRBJ1-5; 10 bases agree with TRBD1. Per the germline V gene, CDR1 is LNHDA and CDR2 is SQIVND (reference sequence). With 6 bases clipped from V and 6 bases from J, the junction kept 5 bases outside the gene matches. The CDR3 sequence is 14 residues long. In DNA form, the CDR3 reads TGTGCCAGTAGAGACAGGGGGCTAAGTCAGCCCCAGCATTTT. It codes for CASRDRGLSQPQHF.

The chain employs TRBV18 and TRBJ2-7; 10 nucleotides match TRBD2. The CDR3 loop spans 15 amino acids. The germline V gene has CDR1 KGHSH and CDR2 LQKENI. V gave up 1 base and J gave up 5 bases; unmatched junction bases: 5. CDR3 protein: CASSPLLAGAHEQYF. CDR3 DNA sequence: TGTGCCAGCTCACCACTGCTAGCGGGAGCCCACGAGCAGTACTTC.

The sample holds a few counts of this clone. The CDR3, as DNA: TGCGCCAGCAGCCTAGAACAGGGGCAGCAGTACTTC. This codes for CASSLEQGQQYF. The chain is built from TRBV5-1 and TRBJ2-7; 7 bases map to TRBD1. The V and J ends lost 4 bases and 8 bases, in that order; junction bases with no gene match: 6. The CDR3 totals 12 residues. CDR1 is SGHRS and CDR2 is YFSETQ in the germline V gene.

V is TRBV7-3 and J is TRBJ2-2; 11 nucleotides match TRBD1. Per germline, CDR1 SGHTA and CDR2 FQGTGA. The V and J ends lost 8 bases and 3 bases, in that order; junction bases with no gene match: 5. This CDR3 has 15 amino acids. The CDR3 region is CASARTGGHTGELFF. In DNA, the CDR3 is TGTGCCAGCGCCAGGACAGGGGGCCACACCGGGGAGCTGTTTTTT. The entire variable domain, with the rest obtained from reference TRBV7-3 and TRBJ2-2, is as follows: GAGVSQTPSNKVTEKGKYVELRCDPISGHTALYWYRQSLGQGPEFLIYFQGTGAADDSGLPNDRFFAVRPEGSVSTLKIQRTERGDSAVYLCASARTGGHTGELFFGEGSRLTVL.

This clone appeared once. The CDR3 region is CASSTSWDFSYNEQFF. Here the CDR3 DNA reads TGTGCCAGCAGCACATCCTGGGACTTCTCCTACAATGAGCAGTTCTTC. This sequence joins TRBV9 and TRBJ2-1; a possible D gene is TRBD2 (6 bases). Per the germline V gene, CDR1 is SGDLS and CDR2 is YYNGEE. V was trimmed by 4 bases and J by 0 bases, leaving 14 bases between them. This CDR3 has 16 residues. The whole variable domain, remainder taken from reference TRBV9 and TRBJ2-1, is DSGVTQTPKHLITATGQRVTLRCSPRSGDLSVYWYQQSLDQGLQFLIQYYNGEERAKGNILERFSAQQFPDLHSELNLSSLELGDSALYFCASSTSWDFSYNEQFFGPGTRLTVL.

This rearrangement joins TRBV6-1 to TRBJ2-7; 8 nucleotides line up with TRBD2. Germline V CDR1 and CDR2: MNHNS, SASEGT. CDR3 size: 15 residues. V trimming: 5 bases; J trimming: 2 bases; junction bases outside the gene matches: 8. The CDR3 region has the DNA TGTGCCAGCAGTAAAAGCGGGGGTGACACCTACGAGCAGTACTTC. It yields the protein CASSKSGGDTYEQYF.

V usage is TRBV1 and J usage is TRBJ2-5; TRBD2, the table's D call, was not compared with the DNA. TRBV1 constitutes a pseudogene. The CDR3 is made up of 12 amino acids. The CDR3 coding sequence is TGCACCAGCAGCCAAGAGCGAGAGACCCAGTACTTC. Residues: CTSSQERETQYF.

This clone was detected only once. J is TRBJ1-1 and V is TRBV9, with D tentatively TRBD1 (5 bases). Per the germline V gene, CDR1 is SGDLS and CDR2 is YYNGEE. The germline V and J ends were trimmed by 4 bases and 4 bases, with 11 bases remaining between them. This CDR3 spans 13 amino acids. The CDR3 DNA sequence: TGTGCCAGCAGCCCCATGGGGCCCACTGAAGCTTTCTTT. It codes for CASSPMGPTEAFF.

The rearrangement uses TRBV9 and TRBJ1-1; D gene unclear. This CDR3 spans 15 amino acids. V lost 4 bases and J 5 bases, leaving 18 bases between the germline ends. Germline CDR1 reads SGDLS; CDR2 reads YYNGEE. Here the CDR3 DNA reads TGTGCCAGCAGCCCCCGGAGCCGAACCTTAACTGAAGCTTTCTTT. Translating gives CASSPRSRTLTEAFF. The full variable domain, completed using reference TRBV9 and TRBJ1-1, is DSGVTQTPKHLITATGQRVTLRCSPRSGDLSVYWYQQSLDQGLQFLIQYYNGEERAKGNILERFSAQQFPDLHSELNLSSLELGDSALYFCASSPRSRTLTEAFFGQGTRLTVV.

The chain employs TRBV6-6 and TRBJ2-7; perhaps TRBD2 as D (5 bases). The CDR3 has 13 amino acids. V was cut by 3 bases and J by 7 bases, with 13 bases left in between. Germline V gives CDR1 MNHNY, CDR2 SVGAGI (reference sequence). CDR3 protein: CASSYGNSGEQYF. CDR3 in DNA: TGTGCCAGCAGTTATGGGAACTCGGGGGAGCAGTACTTC.

The chain joins TRBV5-8 to TRBJ2-5; D is ambiguous. Germline assignment: CDR1 SGHTS and CDR2 YDEGEE. V lost 4 bases to trimming and J lost 5 bases, with 9 bases between them. This CDR3 has 12 amino acids. This CDR3 is CASSRPRETQYF. The DNA of the CDR3 is TGTGCCAGCAGCCGCCCCAGGGAGACCCAGTACTTC. Full variable domain (remainder filled in from reference TRBV5-8 and TRBJ2-5): EAGVTQSPTHLIKTRGQQATLRCSPISGHTSVYWYQQALGLGLQFLLWYDEGEERNRGNFPPRFSGRQFPNYSSELNVNALELEDSALYLCASSRPRETQYFGPGTRLLVL.

The chain links TRBV5-6 to TRBJ2-5, with D uncertain. The CDR3 covers 12 residues. Germline V gene lookup returns CDR1 SGHDT and CDR2 YYEEEE. V dropped 4 bases and J dropped 7 bases, with 11 bases sitting between them. DNA for the CDR3: TGTGCCAGCAGCCCCAACCGGAGGACCCAGTACTTC. This gives the protein CASSPNRRTQYF.

The V gene is TRBV6-5, the J gene TRBJ2-3; 14 nucleotides line up with TRBD2. V was clipped by 7 bases and J by 5 bases; unmatched bases: 5. This CDR3 comprises 15 residues. CDR1 MNHEY and CDR2 SVGAGI come from the germline V gene. In DNA form, the CDR3 reads TGTGCCAGCACCACCGGGACTAGCGGGGGAGATACGCAGTATTTT. Translated: CASTTGTSGGDTQYF.

The chain couples TRBV27 to TRBJ2-7; the match to TRBD1 covers 10 bases. There are 16 residues in the CDR3. V shed 8 bases, J shed 9 bases, and the junction held 19 bases outside the gene matches. The germline CDR1 and CDR2 sequences are MNHEY and SMNVEV (reference sequence). The CDR3 nucleotides are TGTGCCAGCTCTTACTACGCATCCGGGACAGGGGTAGCGCAGTACTTC. Translated, it gives CASSYYASGTGVAQYF.

This sequence joins TRBV13 and TRBJ2-5; 7 bases are a match to TRBD2. This CDR3 region has 14 residues. Germline-derived CDR1 and CDR2 are PRHDT and FYEKMQ (reference sequence). V shed 1 base and J 5 bases; nucleotides not matched to a gene: 4. CDR3: CASSLAGGRETQYF. CDR3 coding DNA: TGTGCCAGCAGCTTAGCCGGGGGGAGGGAGACCCAGTACTTC.

The rearrangement uses TRBV13 and TRBJ1-4; 7 bases map to TRBD1. Trimming removed 3 bases from V and 4 bases from J; junction bases left unmatched: 11. Germline loops: CDR1 PRHDT, CDR2 FYEKMQ (reference sequence). The CDR3 consists of 17 residues. The CDR3 coding sequence is TGTGCCAGCAGCTTCCGACAGGGAGGACATTATAATGAAAAACTGTTTTTT. Translated: CASSFRQGGHYNEKLFF.

The chain has TRBV5-1 and TRBJ1-5; D gene uncertain. With 0 bases removed from V and 2 bases from J, the gap between germline ends came to 9 bases. The V gene's germline CDR1 is SGHRS and CDR2 YFSETQ. The CDR3 totals 15 residues. CDR3 sequence (DNA): TGCGCCAGCAGCTTGGAGGAGGGAGGCAATCAGCCCCAGCATTTT. It is translated as CASSLEEGGNQPQHF.

V and J are TRBV7-8 and TRBJ2-4; D possibly corresponds to TRBD2 (6 bases). Germline lookup yields CDR1 SGHVS and CDR2 FQNEAQ. The CDR3 spans 18 residues. Trimming cost V 5 bases and J 2 bases, with 22 bases left between them. The CDR3 region is CASSPQRYWRGSKNIQYF. Written as DNA, the CDR3 is TGTGCCAGCAGCCCGCAGCGGTATTGGCGGGGTTCCAAAAACATTCAGTACTTC. Full variable domain (rest looked up from reference TRBV7-8 and TRBJ2-4): GAGVSQSPRYKVAKRGQDVALRCDPISGHVSLFWYQQALGQGPEFLTYFQNEAQLDKSGLPSDRFFAERPEGSVSTLKIQRTQQEDSAVYLCASSPQRYWRGSKNIQYFGAGTRLSVL.

The CDR3: CASRPVNQPQHF. CDR3 DNA sequence: TGTGCCAGCAGGCCGGTGAATCAGCCCCAGCATTTT. The chain recombines TRBV28 with TRBJ1-5, with no clear D. This CDR3 contains 12 residues. Looked up from germline, CDR1 is MDHEN and CDR2 is SYDVKM. The V and J ends lost 6 bases and 4 bases respectively, with 7 bases between them.

This clone was recorded only once. A junction end diverges from the germline sequence, so it may reflect a read error. The rearrangement uses TRBV10-2 and TRBJ2-2, with a weak D call TRBD1 (5 bases). CDR3 length equals 16 residues. The germline V gene encodes CDR1 WSHSY and CDR2 SAAADI. CDR3 in amino acids: CASRDPRVGDTGELFF. As DNA, the CDR3 is TGCGCCAGCCGTGATCCCAGGGTAGGAGACACCGGGGAGCTGTTTTTT.

J is TRBJ2-7 and V is TRBV9; D ambiguous. From germline, CDR1 is SGDLS and CDR2 YYNGEE. The CDR3 is 14 residues long. The V gene lost 0 bases and the J gene lost 7 bases, with 14 bases spanning the gap. CDR3 DNA: TGTGCCAGCAGCGTAGCCACTCCGACGGAGGAGCAGTACTTC. It is translated as CASSVATPTEEQYF.